What follows are 6 T cell receptor beta chains derived from one specimen sequenced in a study of human T cells and chemical hapten exposure (dated by TCRdb to about 2021). Preparation of the library involved RACE. TCRdb records NextSeq 500 as the sequencer. Through fastp at Q25 and MiXCR, TCRdb rebuilt clones from the public reads, retaining in-frame beta chains. Entries are consolidated by CDR3 protein sequence, retaining the most common genes and DNA. A total of fewer than 150,000 distinct CDR3 sequences appear in this sample, roughly 15% of them only once. 0.8% to 1% of the sample is taken by the ten largest. Per the publication, the time point label means: patch test 1, 2 weeks after DPC sensitization. Interpreted using the paper, the treatment or condition label stands for: therapeutic diphenylcyclopropenone sensitization with weekly scalp DPC. Sequences were derived from whole blood, sampled in connection with sensitization to the hapten diphenylcyclopropenone (DPC). These receptors were collected from a man aged 18 to 29 with alopecia areata. Some clones in this sample may be carry-over from other donors' samples.

The chain combines TRBV20-1 with TRBJ2-1; D possibly corresponds to TRBD2 (6 bases). The CDR3 runs to 14 residues. CDR1 is DFQATT, CDR2 SNEGSKA, per germline (reference sequence). V shed 2 bases and J shed 3 bases, with 11 bases lying between them. CDR3 in amino acids: CSARTGVIYNEQFF. Written as DNA, the CDR3 is TGCAGTGCTAGAACGGGGGTCATCTACAATGAGCAGTTCTTC.

A word on this clonotype: Here the CDR3 omits its conserved ending phenylalanine or tryptophan, so a read error is the likely source. This chain connects TRBV7-2 to TRBJ2-3; no clear D. The CDR3 spans 13 residues. The germline gives CDR1 SGHTA, CDR2 FQGNSA. V dropped 1 base and J dropped 6 bases, with 8 bases sitting between them. The CDR3 DNA sequence: TGTGCCAGCAGCTTAGTAAATGAGGATACGCAGTATTTG. This codes for CASSLVNEDTQYL.

V and J are TRBV2 and TRBJ2-1, with TRBD2 as a possible D gene (6 bases). The CDR3 is 12 residues long. V was trimmed by 11 bases and J by 6 bases, leaving 14 bases between them. Germline values: CDR1 SNHLY, CDR2 FYNNEI. Here the CDR3 reads CARGNSGNEQFF. CDR3 nucleotides: TGTGCCCGGGGAAATAGCGGCAATGAGCAGTTCTTC.

V usage is TRBV13 and J usage is TRBJ2-5, with D perhaps matching TRBD2 (6 bases). CDR3 length equals 11 residues. Per the germline V gene, CDR1 is PRHDT and CDR2 is FYEKMQ (reference sequence). Trimming left V 6 bases short and J 4 bases short, with 6 bases between. The CDR3 DNA is TGTGCCAGCAGGGGGGGAGAGACCCAGTACTTC. This sequence encodes CASRGGETQYF.

The CDR3 sequence: CASSARTGGNEQFF. The CDR3 DNA follows: TGTGCCAGCAGCGCAAGGACAGGGGGCAATGAGCAGTTCTTC. The chain employs TRBV7-2 and TRBJ2-1; TRBD1 matches at 10 bases. There are 14 residues in the CDR3. The V gene's germline CDR1 is SGHTA and CDR2 FQGNSA. With V trimmed by 5 bases and J by 6 bases, 4 bases remained unmatched. Looking up the rest from reference TRBV7-2 and TRBJ2-1 gives the full variable domain: GAGVSQSPSNKVTEKGKDVELRCDPISGHTALYWYRQSLGQGLEFLIYFQGNSAPDKSGLPSDRFSAERTGGSVSTLTIQRTQQEDSAVYLCASSARTGGNEQFFGPGTRLTVL.

This clonotype was detected a few times. V gene TRBV5-1 combines with J gene TRBJ2-3; D remains unclear. The CDR3 is 15 residues long. The germline CDR1 and CDR2 sequences are SGHRS and YFSETQ. V lost 4 bases and J lost 2, with 14 bases in between. The CDR3 loop reads CASSPRHPYTDTQYF. The CDR3 region has the DNA TGCGCCAGCAGCCCCAGACACCCTTACACAGATACGCAGTATTTT.